Detailed here is one T cell receptor beta chain. These data originate in a study of early T cells in non-severe SARS-CoV-2 infection. Study-level information: Unsorted whole-blood RNA was sequenced in bulk, leaving chains unpaired.

Individual cDNA molecules received unique molecular identifiers. MiXCR, run by TCRdb on the 5' RACE reads, gives a single entry per CDR3 protein. The sample lists around 49,000 distinct CDR3 sequences; 11% were seen once. Per the germline V gene, CDR1 is LGHNA and CDR2 is YSLEER. This CDR3 comprises 16 residues. V lost 3 bases and J 3 bases, leaving 18 bases between the germline ends. The genes are TRBV4-3 and TRBJ2-7; D could derive from TRBD1 or TRBD2 (5 bases each). The clonotype was recovered from an adult who was a healthcare worker with PCR-confirmed SARS-CoV-2 infection or an uninfected control (not recorded which). The sequenced sample was whole blood. The CDR3 region has the DNA TGCGCCAGCAGCCAGGCCTTATCCGGGACCTACTACGAGCAGTACTTC. This gives the protein CASSQALSGTYYEQYF.